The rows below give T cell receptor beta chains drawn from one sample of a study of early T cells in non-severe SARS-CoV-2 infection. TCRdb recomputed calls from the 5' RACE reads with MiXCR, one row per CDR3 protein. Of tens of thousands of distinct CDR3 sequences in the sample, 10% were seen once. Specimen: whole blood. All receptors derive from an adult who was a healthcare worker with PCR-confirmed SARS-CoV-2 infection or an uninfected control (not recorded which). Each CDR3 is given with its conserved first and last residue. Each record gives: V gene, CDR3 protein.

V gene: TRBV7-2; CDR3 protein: CASSPIAGGAYEQYF
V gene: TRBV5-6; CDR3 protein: CASSLVSLAEQFF
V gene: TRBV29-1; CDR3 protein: CSAQSGEGWEQFF
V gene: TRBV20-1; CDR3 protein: CSARTESPEGAFF
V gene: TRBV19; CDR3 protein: CASSIPLASLGYNEQFF
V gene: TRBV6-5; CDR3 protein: CASTQSGQSTDTQYF
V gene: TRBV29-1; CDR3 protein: CSAGNGYEQYF
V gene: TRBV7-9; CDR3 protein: CASSLEQTTSPLHF
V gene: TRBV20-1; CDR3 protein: CSAGPGTSGADEQFF
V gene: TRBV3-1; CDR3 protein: CASAQAGAAGELFF
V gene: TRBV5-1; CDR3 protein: CASSFDRARNTEAFF
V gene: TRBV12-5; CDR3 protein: CASGFWTDANTGELFF
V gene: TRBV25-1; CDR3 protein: CASSGWDTNYEQYF
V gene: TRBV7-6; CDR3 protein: CASSTRTSTQYF
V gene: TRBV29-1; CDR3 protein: CSVVLYYEQYF
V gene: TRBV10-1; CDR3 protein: CASSESEGSEAFF
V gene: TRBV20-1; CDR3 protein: CSASSRTGGFTQPQHF
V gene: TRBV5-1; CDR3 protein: CASSLAESIEAFF
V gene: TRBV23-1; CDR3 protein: CASSQTGGSTDTQYF
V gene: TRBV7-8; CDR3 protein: CASSLRGGLQVYEQYF
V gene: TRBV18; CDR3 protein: CASSPPGGRTKNIQYF
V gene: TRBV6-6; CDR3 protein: CASNRQISTSPLHF
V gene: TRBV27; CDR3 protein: CASRGWIDYGYTF
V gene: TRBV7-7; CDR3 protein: CASSTGSLTDTQYF
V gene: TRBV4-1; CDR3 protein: CASSQDPTDTQYF
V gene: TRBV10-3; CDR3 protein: CAISPPGDEQYF
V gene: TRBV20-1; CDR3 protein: CSAPWPPDGYTF
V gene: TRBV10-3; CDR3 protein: CAISGFGIASQEQFF